These T cell receptor beta chains were read from a single sample in a study of Ad26.COV2.S vaccination and SARS-CoV-2 variants. The table came from immunoSEQ multiplex PCR; TCRdb's copy has only in-frame clones and leaves some out. The sample has about 350,000 clones, 92% seen once. Sequenced material: peripheral blood, taken after recovery from COVID-19. The receptors derive from a human donor who had recovered from COVID-19. Each CDR3 is given with its conserved first and last residue. The D gene is left open where the match is weak. The listing skips clone size in some rows; elsewhere it reads once, few, many or a size class.

d_call	v_call	clone_size	cdr3_aa
-	TRBV18	-	CASSPDREKLFF
TRBD1	TRBV18	few	CASSPRTGGYNQPQHF
-	TRBV11-2	-	CASSLWVDTQYF
-	TRBV10-2	-	CASSEVAGVGELFF
TRBD1	TRBV5-6	-	CASTRQGQETQYF
-	TRBV9	-	CASSVGFGELFF
TRBD1	TRBV4-1	-	CASRFRTGPAVANTGELFF
-	TRBV5-6	-	CASSLGQIVGQPQHF
-	TRBV2	-	CARTGRPGTGELFF
TRBD1	TRBV19	-	CATYPDRAGSGAGELFF
-	TRBV2	once	CASSSRDSSYTF
-	TRBV9	once	CASSSHVGAGKNRELFF
-	TRBV19	-	CASSTYNEQFF
-	TRBV5-6	once	CASSRALQETQYF
-	TRBV11-3	-	CASSLGLYNEQFF
TRBD1	TRBV18	-	CASSPELEGAGEKLFF
TRBD1	TRBV10-1	-	CASSESGTVTDTQYF
-	TRBV27	-	CASSLSAGGSPLHF
-	TRBV7-9	once	CASSPPQFNEDGYTF
-	TRBV7-2	-	CASSSRPSREHGEAFF
-	TRBV13	-	CASSSGGGLPYEQYF
-	TRBV6-1	-	CASIRGDTEAFF